This T cell receptor (beta chain) was identified in a study of blood T cell repertoires in COVID-19. The overall study: The analysed material was cDNA or gDNA that came from T cells, B-cell-depleted T cells, or PBMCs.

The CDR3 sequence is 22 residues long. Germline V gene lookup returns CDR1 SGHRS and CDR2 YFSETQ. J lost 4 bases, V lost 4 bases, and 24 bases had no gene match. This table comes from immunoSEQ multiplex PCR, and its TCRdb copy is limited to in-frame clones, with some not included. This repertoire shows 150,000 to 200,000 clones, approximately 80% found once; its top ten account for about 14%. This clonotype was obtained from an elderly woman with acute or convalescent COVID-19. V and J are TRBV5-1 and TRBJ2-1; 12 bases are a match to TRBD2. Source material: peripheral blood. The CDR3: CASSPFGGTGLAGGRSYNEQFF. Here the CDR3 DNA reads TGCGCCAGCAGCCCCTTTGGAGGGACGGGACTAGCGGGTGGCCGAAGTTACAATGAGCAGTTCTTC.